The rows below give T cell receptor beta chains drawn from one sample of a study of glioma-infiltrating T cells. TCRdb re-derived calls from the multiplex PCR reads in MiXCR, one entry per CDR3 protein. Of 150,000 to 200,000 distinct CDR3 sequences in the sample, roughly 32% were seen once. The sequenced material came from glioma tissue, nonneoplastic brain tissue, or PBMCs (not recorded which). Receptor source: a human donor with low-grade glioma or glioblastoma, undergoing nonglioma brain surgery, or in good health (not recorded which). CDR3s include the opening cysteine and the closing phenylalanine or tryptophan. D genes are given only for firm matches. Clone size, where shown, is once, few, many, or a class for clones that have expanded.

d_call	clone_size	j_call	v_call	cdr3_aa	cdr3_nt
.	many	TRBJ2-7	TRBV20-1	CSAASDNSYEQYF	TGCAGTGCTGCCAGCGACAACTCCTACGAGCAGTACTTC
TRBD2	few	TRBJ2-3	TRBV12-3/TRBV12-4	CASSLTSGGSSITQYF	TGTGCCAGCAGCCTGACTAGCGGAGGTAGCAGTATTACGCAGTATTTT
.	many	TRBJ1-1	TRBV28	CASSPPSKTEAFF	TGTGCCAGCAGTCCGCCCTCAAAGACTGAAGCTTTCTTT
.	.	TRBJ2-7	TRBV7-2	CASSSQPGNRYEQYF	TGTGCCAGCAGCTCCCAACCCGGGAATCGCTACGAGCAGTACTTC
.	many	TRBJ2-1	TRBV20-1	CSAGPPGNPNNEQFF	TGCAGTGCCGGACCTCCAGGCAATCCCAACAATGAGCAGTTCTTC
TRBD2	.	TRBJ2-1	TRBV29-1	CSVSRLAGNNEQFF	TGCAGCGTTTCGCGACTAGCGGGAAACAATGAGCAGTTCTTC
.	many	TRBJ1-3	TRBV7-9	CASSLDSGNTIYF	TGTGCCAGCAGCCTGGACTCTGGAAACACCATATATTTT
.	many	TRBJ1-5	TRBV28	CASSLPKRGDNQPQHF	TGTGCCAGCAGTTTGCCTAAGCGAGGGGACAATCAGCCCCAGCATTTT
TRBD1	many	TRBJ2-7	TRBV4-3	CASSQSSTGYEQYF	TGCGCCAGCAGCCAAAGCTCGACAGGGTACGAGCAGTACTTC
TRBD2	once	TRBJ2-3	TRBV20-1	CSARDQPGLAGGPWAQYF	TGCAGTGCTAGAGATCAACCGGGACTAGCGGGAGGGCCGTGGGCGCAGTATTTT
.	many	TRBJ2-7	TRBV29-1	CSVQTATIYEQYF	TGCAGCGTCCAGACGGCGACTATCTACGAGCAGTACTTC
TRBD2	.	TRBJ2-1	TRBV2	CASSIQRGSSYNKQFF	TGTGCCAGCAGTATCCAGCGGGGGAGCTCCTACAATAAGCAGTTCTTC
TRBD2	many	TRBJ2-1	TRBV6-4	CASSFSGDSNEQFF	TGTGCCAGCAGTTTTAGCGGGGACTCAAATGAGCAGTTCTTC
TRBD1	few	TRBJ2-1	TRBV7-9	CASSLGQYPRQGGNEQFF	TGTGCCAGCAGCTTAGGCCAATATCCTAGACAGGGTGGCAATGAGCAGTTCTTC
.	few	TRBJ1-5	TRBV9	CASSEFPGSNQPQHF	TGTGCCAGCAGCGAGTTCCCAGGGTCCAATCAGCCCCAGCATTTT
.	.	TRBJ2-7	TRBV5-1	CASSLVGGWNNEQYF	TGCGCCAGCAGCTTGGTCGGAGGGTGGAACAATGAGCAGTACTTC
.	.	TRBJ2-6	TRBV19	CASSIMSSGANVLTF	TGTGCCAGTAGTATTATGAGCTCTGGGGCCAACGTCCTGACTTTC
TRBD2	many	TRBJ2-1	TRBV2	CASGTSSYNEQFF	TGTGCCAGCGGGACTAGCTCCTACAATGAGCAGTTCTTC
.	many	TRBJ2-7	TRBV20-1	CSVPARLGEQYF	TGCAGTGTTCCAGCGCGATTGGGCGAGCAGTACTTC
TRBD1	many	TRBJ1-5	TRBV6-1	CASSPTGTGSNSNQPQHF	TGTGCCAGCAGTCCGACCGGGACAGGGAGCAATAGCAATCAGCCCCAGCATTTT
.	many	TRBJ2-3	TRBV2	CASETGYTDTQYF	TGTGCCAGCGAGACAGGCTACACAGATACGCAGTATTTT
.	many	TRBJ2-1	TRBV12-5	CASGWDIPGGTQNEQFF	TGTGCTAGTGGTTGGGACATCCCTGGCGGCACACAGAATGAGCAGTTCTTC
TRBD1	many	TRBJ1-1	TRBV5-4	CASSLGYRGTEAFF	TGTGCCAGCAGCTTGGGATACAGGGGCACTGAAGCTTTCTTT
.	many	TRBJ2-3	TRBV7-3	CASSSTLADTQYF	TGTGCCAGCAGCTCCACTTTGGCAGATACGCAGTATTTT
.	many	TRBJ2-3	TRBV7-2	CASSLAVSTDTQYF	TGTGCCAGCAGCTTAGCTGTGAGCACAGATACGCAGTATTTT
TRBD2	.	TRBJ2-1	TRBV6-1	CASSPGLAGSDEQFF	TGTGCCAGCAGCCCAGGACTAGCGGGATCTGATGAGCAGTTCTTC
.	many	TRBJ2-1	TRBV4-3	CASSRGRGGSYNEQFF	TGCGCCAGCAGCCGAGGACGGGGAGGCTCCTACAATGAGCAGTTCTTC